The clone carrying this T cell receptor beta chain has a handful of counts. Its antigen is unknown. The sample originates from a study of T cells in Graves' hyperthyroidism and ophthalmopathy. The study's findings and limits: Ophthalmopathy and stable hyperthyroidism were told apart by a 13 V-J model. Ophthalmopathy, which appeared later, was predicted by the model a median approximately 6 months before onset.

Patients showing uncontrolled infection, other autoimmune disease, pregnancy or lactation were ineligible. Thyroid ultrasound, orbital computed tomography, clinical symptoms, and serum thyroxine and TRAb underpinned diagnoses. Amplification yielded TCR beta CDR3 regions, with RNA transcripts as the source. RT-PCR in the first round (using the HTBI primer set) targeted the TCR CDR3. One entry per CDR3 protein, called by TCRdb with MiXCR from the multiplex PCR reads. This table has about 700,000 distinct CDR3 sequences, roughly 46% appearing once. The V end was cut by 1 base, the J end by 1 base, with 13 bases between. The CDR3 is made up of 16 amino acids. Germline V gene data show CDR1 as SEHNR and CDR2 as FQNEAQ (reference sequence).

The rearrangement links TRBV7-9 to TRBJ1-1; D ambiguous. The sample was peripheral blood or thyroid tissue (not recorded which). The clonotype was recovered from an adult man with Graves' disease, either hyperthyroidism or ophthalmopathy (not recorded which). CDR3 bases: TGTGCCAGCAGCTTAGGGGCTGGGATAGGGAACACTGAAGCTTTCTTT. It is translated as CASSLGAGIGNTEAFF.